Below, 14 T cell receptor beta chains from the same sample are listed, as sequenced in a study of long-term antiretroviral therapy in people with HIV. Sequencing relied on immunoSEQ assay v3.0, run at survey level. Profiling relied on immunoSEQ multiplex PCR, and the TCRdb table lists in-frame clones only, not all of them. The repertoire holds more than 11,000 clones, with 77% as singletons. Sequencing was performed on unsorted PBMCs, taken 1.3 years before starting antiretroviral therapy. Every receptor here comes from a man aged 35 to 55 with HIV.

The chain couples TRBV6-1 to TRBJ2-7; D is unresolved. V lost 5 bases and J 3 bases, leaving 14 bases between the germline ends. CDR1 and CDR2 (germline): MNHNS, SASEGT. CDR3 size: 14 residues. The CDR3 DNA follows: TGTGCCAGCAGTTTTGGAATGCCTGGCTACGAGCAGTACTTC. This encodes CASSFGMPGYEQYF.

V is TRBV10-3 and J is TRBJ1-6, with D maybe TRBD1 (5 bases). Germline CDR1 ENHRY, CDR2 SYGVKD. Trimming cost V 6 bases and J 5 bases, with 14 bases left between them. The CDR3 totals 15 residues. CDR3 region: CAISPSGQNNSPLHF. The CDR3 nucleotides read TGTGCCATCAGCCCTTCAGGGCAAAATAATTCACCCCTCCACTTT.

CDR3 amino acids: CASTLSGGNTGELFF. CDR3 DNA: TGTGCCAGCACCCTAAGCGGGGGGAACACCGGGGAGCTGTTTTTT. The chain employs TRBV2 and TRBJ2-2; 8 positions agree with TRBD2. The V and J ends lost 7 bases and 1 base, in that order; junction bases with no gene match: 5. Germline CDR1 is SNHLY and CDR2 is FYNNEI. The CDR3 is made up of 15 amino acids.

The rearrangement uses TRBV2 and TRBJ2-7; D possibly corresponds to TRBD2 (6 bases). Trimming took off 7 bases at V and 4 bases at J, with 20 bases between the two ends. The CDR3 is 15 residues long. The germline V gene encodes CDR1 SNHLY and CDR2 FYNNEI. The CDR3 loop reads CASKPSLAGRYEQYF. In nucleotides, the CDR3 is TGTGCCAGCAAACCCTCTTTGGCAGGGAGGTACGAGCAGTACTTC.

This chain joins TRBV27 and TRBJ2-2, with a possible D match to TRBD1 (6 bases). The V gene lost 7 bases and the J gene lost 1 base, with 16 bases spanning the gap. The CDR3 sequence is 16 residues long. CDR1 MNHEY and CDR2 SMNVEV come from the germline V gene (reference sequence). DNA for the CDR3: TGTGCCAGCAAATCGTCCGGGACACGGAACACCGGGGAGCTGTTTTTT. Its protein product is CASKSSGTRNTGELFF.

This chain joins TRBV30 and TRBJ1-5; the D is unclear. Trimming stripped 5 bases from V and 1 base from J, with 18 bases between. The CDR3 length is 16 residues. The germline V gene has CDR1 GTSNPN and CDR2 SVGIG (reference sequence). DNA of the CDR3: TGTGCCTGGCAAAACAAGGGATTGGGGAGCAATCAGCCCCAGCATTTT. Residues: CAWQNKGLGSNQPQHF.

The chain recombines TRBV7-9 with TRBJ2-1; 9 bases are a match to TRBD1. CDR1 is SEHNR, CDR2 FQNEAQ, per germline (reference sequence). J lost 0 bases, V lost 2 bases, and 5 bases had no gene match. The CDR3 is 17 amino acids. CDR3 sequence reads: CASSLIGQGSSYNEQFF. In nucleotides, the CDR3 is TGTGCCAGCAGCTTAATTGGACAGGGGAGCTCCTACAATGAGCAGTTCTTC.

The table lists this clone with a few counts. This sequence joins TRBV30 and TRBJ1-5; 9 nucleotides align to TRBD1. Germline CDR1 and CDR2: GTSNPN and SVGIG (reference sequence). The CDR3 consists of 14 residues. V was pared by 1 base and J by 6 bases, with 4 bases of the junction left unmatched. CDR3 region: CAWSGGTGSQPQHF. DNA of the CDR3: TGTGCCTGGAGTGGGGGGACAGGGAGTCAGCCCCAGCATTTT. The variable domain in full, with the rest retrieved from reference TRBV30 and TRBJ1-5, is SQTIHQWPATLVQPVGSPLSLECTVEGTSNPNLYWYRQAAGRGLQLLFYSVGIGQISSEVPQNLSASRPQDRQFILSSKKLLLSDSGFYLCAWSGGTGSQPQHFGDGTRLSIL.

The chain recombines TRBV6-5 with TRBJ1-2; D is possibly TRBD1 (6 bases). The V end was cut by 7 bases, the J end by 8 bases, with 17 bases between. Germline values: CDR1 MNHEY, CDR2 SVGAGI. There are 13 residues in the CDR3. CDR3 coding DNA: TGTGCCAGCAATTCGGGGGGCCTCTACGGCTACACCTTC. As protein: CASNSGGLYGYTF.

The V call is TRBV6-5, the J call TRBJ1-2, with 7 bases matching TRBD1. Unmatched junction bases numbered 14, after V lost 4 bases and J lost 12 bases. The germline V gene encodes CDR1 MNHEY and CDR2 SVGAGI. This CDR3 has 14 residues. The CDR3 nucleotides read TGTGCCAGCAGTTCGGCCGGGACAGTGGGTAGGGACACCTTC. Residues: CASSSAGTVGRDTF.

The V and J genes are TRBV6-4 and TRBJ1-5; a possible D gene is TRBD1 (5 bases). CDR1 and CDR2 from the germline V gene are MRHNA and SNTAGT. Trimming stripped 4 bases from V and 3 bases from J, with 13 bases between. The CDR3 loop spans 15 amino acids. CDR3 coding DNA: TGTGCCAGCAGTGGTTTGAGGGGTTTCAATCAGCCCCAGCATTTT. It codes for CASSGLRGFNQPQHF.

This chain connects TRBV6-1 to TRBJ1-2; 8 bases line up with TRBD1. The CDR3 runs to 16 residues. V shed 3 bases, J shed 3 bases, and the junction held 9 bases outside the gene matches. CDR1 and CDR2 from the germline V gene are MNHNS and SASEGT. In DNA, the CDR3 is TGTGCCAGCAGTGAGTATCGGACAGGGCTGGACTATGGCTACACCTTC. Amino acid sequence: CASSEYRTGLDYGYTF.

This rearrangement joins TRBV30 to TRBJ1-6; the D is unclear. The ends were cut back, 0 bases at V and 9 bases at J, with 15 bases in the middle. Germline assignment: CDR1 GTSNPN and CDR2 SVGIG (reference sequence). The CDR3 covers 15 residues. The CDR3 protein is CAWSVRRGMGSPLHF. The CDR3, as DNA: TGTGCCTGGAGTGTACGGCGGGGTATGGGTTCACCCCTCCACTTT. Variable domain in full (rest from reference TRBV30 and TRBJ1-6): SQTIHQWPATLVQPVGSPLSLECTVEGTSNPNLYWYRQAAGRGLQLLFYSVGIGQISSEVPQNLSASRPQDRQFILSSKKLLLSDSGFYLCAWSVRRGMGSPLHFGNGTRLTVT.

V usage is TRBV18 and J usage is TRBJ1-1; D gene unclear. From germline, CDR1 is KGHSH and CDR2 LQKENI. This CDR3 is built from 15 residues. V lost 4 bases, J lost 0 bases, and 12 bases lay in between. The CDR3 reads CASSRDLLLNTEAFF. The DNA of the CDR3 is TGTGCCAGCTCACGAGACCTACTTTTGAACACTGAAGCTTTCTTT.